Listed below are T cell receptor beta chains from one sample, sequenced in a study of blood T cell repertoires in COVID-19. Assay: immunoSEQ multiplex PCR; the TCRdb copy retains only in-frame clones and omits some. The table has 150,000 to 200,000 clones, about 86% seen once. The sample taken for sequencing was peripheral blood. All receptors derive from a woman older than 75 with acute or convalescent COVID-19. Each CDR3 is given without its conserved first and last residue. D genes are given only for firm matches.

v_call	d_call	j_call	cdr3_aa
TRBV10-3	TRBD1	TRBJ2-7	ATRGQEIYEQY
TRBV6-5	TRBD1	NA	ASSLGTGGQPQY
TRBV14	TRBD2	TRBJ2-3	ASNEGTTHTDTQY
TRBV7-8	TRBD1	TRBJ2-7	ASSLEGQGAFEQY
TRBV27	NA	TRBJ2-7	ASTQFGGGSYEQY
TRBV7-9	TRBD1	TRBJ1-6	ASSLGQGTGNSPLH
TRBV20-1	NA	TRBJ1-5	SASTARAYSNQPQH
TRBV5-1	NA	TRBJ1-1	ASSWGRGGANTEAF
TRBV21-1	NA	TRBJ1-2	ASSQRGRTNYGYT
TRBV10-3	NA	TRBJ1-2	AISEFRGDGYT
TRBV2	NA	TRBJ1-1	ASSAPGYTEAF
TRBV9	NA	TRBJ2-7	ASSVGGEDEQY
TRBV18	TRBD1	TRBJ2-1	ASSPGQGGNNEQF
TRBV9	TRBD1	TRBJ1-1	ASSKDRGLFTEAF
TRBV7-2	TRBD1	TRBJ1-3	ASRTGTGNTIY
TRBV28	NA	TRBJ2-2	ASSLEGTVTGELF
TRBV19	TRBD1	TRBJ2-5	ASSNRGLGQETQY
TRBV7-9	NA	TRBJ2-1	ASSLAGRAVNEQF
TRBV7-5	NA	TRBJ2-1	ARSLPAETSGRPPGNEQF